The rows below give T cell receptor beta chains drawn from one sample of a study of OX40 agonist ivuxolimab in advanced cancers. The data were produced by immunoSEQ multiplex PCR, yet TCRdb's version contains in-frame clones alone and is incomplete. The sample gives 60,000 to 75,000 clones, approximately 80% of which show up once; more than 1% is in the top ten. The input for sequencing was CD4+ or CD8+ T cells sorted from blood, taken in a trial of the OX40 agonist ivuxolimab. These receptors originate from an adult with an advanced solid tumor such as melanoma, head and neck, liver or kidney cancer. CDR3s include the opening cysteine and the closing phenylalanine or tryptophan. D genes are given only for firm matches. Some rows have no size entry. The others give once, few or many, or a class for an expanded clone.

CDR3aa: CASCPGLRGELFF; CDR3nt: TGTGCCAGCTGTCCGGGGCTCCGCGGGGAGCTGTTTTTT; j_gene: TRBJ2-2; d_gene: NA; v_gene: TRBV6-5; abundance: NA
CDR3aa: CASSETADHTEAFF; CDR3nt: TGTGCCAGCAGTGAAACAGCGGATCACACTGAAGCTTTCTTT; j_gene: TRBJ1-1; d_gene: NA; v_gene: TRBV2; abundance: NA
CDR3aa: CSVPTTGEDEQFF; CDR3nt: TGCAGCGTCCCGACGACAGGGGAAGATGAGCAGTTCTTC; j_gene: TRBJ2-1; d_gene: TRBD1; v_gene: TRBV29-1; abundance: once
CDR3aa: CASSPRTGPNSPLHF; CDR3nt: TGTGCCAGCTCACCGCGGACAGGGCCAAATTCACCCCTCCACTTT; j_gene: TRBJ1-6; d_gene: TRBD1; v_gene: TRBV18; abundance: once
CDR3aa: CASSLRGGTSNNEQFF; CDR3nt: TGTGCCAGCAGCTTACGGGGTGGGACTAGCAACAATGAGCAGTTCTTC; j_gene: TRBJ2-1; d_gene: TRBD2; v_gene: TRBV7-2; abundance: NA
CDR3aa: CATRPSGAYEETQYF; CDR3nt: TGTGCCACAAGACCTAGCGGGGCCTACGAAGAGACCCAGTACTTC; j_gene: TRBJ2-5; d_gene: TRBD2; v_gene: TRBV19; abundance: NA
CDR3aa: CASSLNGGKETQYF; CDR3nt: TGTGCCAGCAGCTTAAACGGGGGGAAAGAGACCCAGTACTTC; j_gene: TRBJ2-5; d_gene: TRBD2; v_gene: TRBV7-2; abundance: NA
CDR3aa: CASSATSGYGTQYF; CDR3nt: TGTGCCAGCAGTGCGACTAGCGGGTACGGGACCCAGTACTTC; j_gene: TRBJ2-5; d_gene: TRBD2; v_gene: TRBV2; abundance: NA
CDR3aa: CASTSTVYGYTF; CDR3nt: TGTGCCAGTACTTCGACAGTCTATGGCTACACCTTC; j_gene: TRBJ1-2; d_gene: NA; v_gene: TRBV19; abundance: few
CDR3aa: CASSFSRGGVYEQYF; CDR3nt: TGTGCCAGCAGCTTCTCAAGGGGAGGGGTATACGAGCAGTACTTC; j_gene: TRBJ2-7; d_gene: TRBD2; v_gene: TRBV7-8; abundance: once
CDR3aa: CASSPDRQPGGYTF; CDR3nt: TGTGCCAGCTCACCGGACAGGCAGCCGGGTGGCTACACCTTC; j_gene: TRBJ1-2; d_gene: TRBD1; v_gene: TRBV18; abundance: once
CDR3aa: CAWSAGGASYNEQFF; CDR3nt: TGTGCCTGGAGTGCGGGGGGGGCAAGTTACAATGAGCAGTTCTTC; j_gene: TRBJ2-1; d_gene: TRBD2; v_gene: TRBV30; abundance: NA
CDR3aa: CASSSTGGQAF; CDR3nt: TGCGCCAGCAGCTCGACAGGGGGGCAGGCCTTC; j_gene: TRBJ1-2; d_gene: TRBD1; v_gene: TRBV5-1; abundance: NA
CDR3aa: CASRRGGGGAEDTQYF; CDR3nt: TGTGCCAGCAGGCGGGGGGGCGGGGGGGCCGAGGATACGCAGTATTTT; j_gene: TRBJ2-3; d_gene: TRBD2; v_gene: TRBV2; abundance: NA
CDR3aa: CASSGAKGHTEAFF; CDR3nt: TGTGCCAGCAGTGGCGCGAAGGGACACACTGAAGCTTTCTTT; j_gene: TRBJ1-1; d_gene: NA; v_gene: TRBV2; abundance: medium-sized
CDR3aa: CASRTQGYEQYF; CDR3nt: TGTGCCAGCAGAACACAGGGATACGAGCAGTACTTC; j_gene: TRBJ2-7; d_gene: NA; v_gene: TRBV6-5; abundance: NA
CDR3aa: CASSLGMGEKLFF; CDR3nt: TGTGCCAGCAGCTTGGGAATGGGCGAAAAACTGTTTTTT; j_gene: TRBJ1-4; d_gene: NA; v_gene: TRBV7-6; abundance: NA
CDR3aa: CASSIRPIGANVLTF; CDR3nt: TGTGCCAGTAGTATTCGGCCCATTGGGGCCAACGTCCTGACTTTC; j_gene: TRBJ2-6; d_gene: NA; v_gene: TRBV19; abundance: NA
CDR3aa: CSVEDRQTATGGYTF; CDR3nt: TGCAGCGTTGAGGATAGACAGACTGCTACTGGAGGCTACACCTTC; j_gene: TRBJ1-2; d_gene: NA; v_gene: TRBV29-1; abundance: many
CDR3aa: CASSVAQGASGNTIYF; CDR3nt: TGTGCCAGCAGCGTAGCTCAGGGGGCGTCTGGAAACACCATATATTTT; j_gene: TRBJ1-3; d_gene: TRBD1; v_gene: TRBV9; abundance: NA
CDR3aa: CASSDSGRGNEQFF; CDR3nt: TGTGCCAGCAGTGATAGTGGCAGGGGGAATGAGCAGTTCTTC; j_gene: TRBJ2-1; d_gene: TRBD1; v_gene: TRBV2; abundance: NA
CDR3aa: CASGPGSGGIYEQYF; CDR3nt: TGTGCCAGCGGCCCTGGGAGCGGGGGGATATACGAGCAGTACTTC; j_gene: TRBJ2-7; d_gene: TRBD2; v_gene: TRBV7-9; abundance: NA
CDR3aa: CTSSIGWRDEKLFF; CDR3nt: TGTACCAGTAGTATTGGATGGAGGGATGAAAAACTGTTTTTT; j_gene: TRBJ1-4; d_gene: NA; v_gene: TRBV19; abundance: NA
CDR3aa: CASSYGGETQYF; CDR3nt: TGTGCCAGCAGTTATGGGGGAGAGACCCAGTACTTC; j_gene: TRBJ2-5; d_gene: NA; v_gene: TRBV6-1; abundance: NA
CDR3aa: CASSLVSGGGAHNEQFF; CDR3nt: TGTGCCAGCAGCTTAGTTTCCGGCGGGGGGGCCCACAATGAGCAGTTCTTC; j_gene: TRBJ2-1; d_gene: TRBD2; v_gene: TRBV7-3; abundance: NA
CDR3aa: CASSKPGDETQYF; CDR3nt: TGTGCCAGTAGCAAGCCTGGGGATGAGACCCAGTACTTC; j_gene: TRBJ2-5; d_gene: NA; v_gene: TRBV19; abundance: NA
CDR3aa: CASSLRVAGTEAFF; CDR3nt: TGTGCCAGCAGCCTACGGGTCGCGGGTACTGAAGCTTTCTTT; j_gene: TRBJ1-1; d_gene: NA; v_gene: TRBV27; abundance: once
CDR3aa: CASSEQPNYGYTF; CDR3nt: TGTGCCAGCAGTGAACAGCCGAACTATGGCTACACCTTC; j_gene: TRBJ1-2; d_gene: NA; v_gene: TRBV6-1; abundance: NA
CDR3aa: CASSRGGADQPQHF; CDR3nt: TGTGCCAGCAGTAGAGGGGGCGCCGATCAGCCCCAGCATTTT; j_gene: TRBJ1-5; d_gene: TRBD1; v_gene: TRBV5-4; abundance: NA
CDR3aa: CASGLSTGQGETQYF; CDR3nt: TGTGCTAGTGGTTTGTCAACGGGACAGGGGGAGACCCAGTACTTC; j_gene: TRBJ2-5; d_gene: TRBD1; v_gene: TRBV12-5; abundance: once
CDR3aa: CASSLDQGRTEAFF; CDR3nt: TGTGCCAGCAGCTTGGACCAGGGTAGGACTGAAGCTTTCTTT; j_gene: TRBJ1-1; d_gene: NA; v_gene: TRBV5-5; abundance: NA
CDR3aa: CASSLVLIGTYGYTF; CDR3nt: TGTGCCAGCAGCTTGGTACTTATAGGGACCTATGGCTACACCTTC; j_gene: TRBJ1-2; d_gene: NA; v_gene: TRBV5-6; abundance: NA
CDR3aa: CASSHGTGSNYGYTF; CDR3nt: TGTGCCAGCAGTCACGGGACAGGGTCCAACTATGGCTACACCTTC; j_gene: TRBJ1-2; d_gene: TRBD1; v_gene: TRBV6-6; abundance: NA
CDR3aa: CASSPQLASNEQFF; CDR3nt: TGTGCCAGCAGCCCCCAGTTGGCTAGCAATGAGCAGTTCTTC; j_gene: TRBJ2-1; d_gene: NA; v_gene: TRBV7-9; abundance: NA
CDR3aa: CASSEMGAPNQPQHF; CDR3nt: TGTGCCAGCAGTGAAATGGGGGCACCCAATCAGCCCCAGCATTTT; j_gene: TRBJ1-5; d_gene: NA; v_gene: TRBV6-4; abundance: many
CDR3aa: CATSRTPGRAGGYTF; CDR3nt: TGTGCCACCAGCAGGACACCTGGACGGGCCGGTGGCTACACCTTC; j_gene: TRBJ1-2; d_gene: NA; v_gene: TRBV15; abundance: NA
CDR3aa: CASSFSTGELFF; CDR3nt: TGTGCCAGCAGCTTCTCCACCGGGGAGCTGTTTTTT; j_gene: TRBJ2-2; d_gene: NA; v_gene: TRBV7-3; abundance: NA
CDR3aa: CACSPPNQPQHF; CDR3nt: TGTGCCTGCAGCCCCCCCAATCAGCCCCAGCATTTT; j_gene: TRBJ1-5; d_gene: NA; v_gene: TRBV2; abundance: NA
CDR3aa: CATVPQSAFNQPQHF; CDR3nt: TGTGCAACAGTCCCACAATCAGCCTTCAATCAGCCCCAGCATTTT; j_gene: TRBJ1-5; d_gene: NA; v_gene: TRBV6-1; abundance: NA
CDR3aa: CASSLRAALETQYF; CDR3nt: TGTGCCAGCAGCTTACGGGCCGCTCTAGAGACCCAGTACTTC; j_gene: TRBJ2-5; d_gene: NA; v_gene: TRBV7-2; abundance: NA
CDR3aa: CASSPAPSTPYEQYF; CDR3nt: TGTGCCAGCAGCCCAGCCCCGTCGACTCCCTACGAGCAGTACTTC; j_gene: TRBJ2-7; d_gene: NA; v_gene: TRBV7-2; abundance: NA
CDR3aa: CSVESPGAYEQYF; CDR3nt: TGCAGCGTTGAGTCGCCAGGGGCCTACGAGCAGTACTTC; j_gene: TRBJ2-7; d_gene: NA; v_gene: TRBV29-1; abundance: NA
CDR3aa: CASSPRLAGDSYNEQFF; CDR3nt: TGCGCCAGCAGCCCTCGACTAGCGGGCGACTCCTACAATGAGCAGTTCTTC; j_gene: TRBJ2-1; d_gene: TRBD2; v_gene: TRBV5-1; abundance: NA
CDR3aa: CASSIGRGTARGYTF; CDR3nt: TGTGCCAGTAGTATAGGCCGGGGGACAGCGAGAGGCTACACCTTC; j_gene: TRBJ1-2; d_gene: TRBD1; v_gene: TRBV19; abundance: NA
CDR3aa: CASSYSDRNTEAFF; CDR3nt: TGTGCCAGCAGTTACTCCGACAGGAACACTGAAGCTTTCTTT; j_gene: TRBJ1-1; d_gene: NA; v_gene: TRBV6-6; abundance: many
CDR3aa: CASSSLLDGTYEQYF; CDR3nt: TGTGCCAGCAGCTCTCTCCTCGACGGTACCTACGAGCAGTACTTC; j_gene: TRBJ2-7; d_gene: NA; v_gene: TRBV5-6; abundance: NA
CDR3aa: CASGLLSYEQYF; CDR3nt: TGTGCCAGCGGACTACTCTCCTACGAGCAGTACTTC; j_gene: TRBJ2-7; d_gene: NA; v_gene: TRBV2; abundance: NA
CDR3aa: CASSDWLAGGHIGELFF; CDR3nt: TGTGCCAGCAGTGACTGGCTAGCGGGGGGGCATATCGGGGAGCTGTTTTTT; j_gene: TRBJ2-2; d_gene: TRBD2; v_gene: TRBV2; abundance: NA
CDR3aa: CASRRWDSSTEAFF; CDR3nt: TGTGCCAGCAGAAGGTGGGACAGCAGCACTGAAGCTTTCTTT; j_gene: TRBJ1-1; d_gene: TRBD1; v_gene: TRBV2; abundance: few
CDR3aa: CASSQDMNTEAFF; CDR3nt: TGTGCCAGCAGTCAGGATATGAACACTGAAGCTTTCTTT; j_gene: TRBJ1-1; d_gene: NA; v_gene: TRBV28; abundance: NA
CDR3aa: CASSYNRDSNEQFF; CDR3nt: TGTGCCAGCAGCTATAACCGGGACAGCAATGAGCAGTTCTTC; j_gene: TRBJ2-1; d_gene: TRBD1; v_gene: TRBV7-7; abundance: NA